These 25 T cell receptor beta chains share one sample of origin, sequenced in a study of T cells in Graves' hyperthyroidism and ophthalmopathy. Amplification of TCR beta CDR3 regions used RNA as the template. A set of HTBI primers served as the primers for a first-round RT-PCR of the TCR CDR3. A single record per CDR3 protein comes from TCRdb applying MiXCR to the multiplex PCR reads. The repertoire includes over 250,000 distinct CDR3 sequences, around 15% of them detected once, and approximately 60% sits in the top ten. Material for sequencing was blood. These receptors all come from a woman aged 60 to 75 with Graves' ophthalmopathy.

This clonotype was counted many times. V is TRBV6-1 and J is TRBJ2-7; 10 bases fit TRBD1. Germline CDR1 reads MNHNS; CDR2 reads SASEGT. J lost 1 base, V lost 7 bases, and 7 bases had no gene match. CDR3 length equals 15 residues. The CDR3 loop is CASNKGQGRSYEQYF. The CDR3 DNA reads as TGTGCCAGCAACAAGGGACAGGGGAGATCCTACGAGCAGTACTTC.

This clonotype was detected many times. This chain joins TRBV6-2 or TRBV6-3 and TRBJ2-7; D ambiguous. Germline V lookup: CDR1 MNHEY, CDR2 SVGEGT. The CDR3 has 12 residues. The V end lost 8 bases, the J end lost 2 bases, and 10 bases lay between the germline ends. CDR3 in DNA: TGTGCCAGCGAAGCAGGAACCTACGAGCAGTACTTC. Amino acids: CASEAGTYEQYF.

Only a few counts were recorded for this clonotype. The rearrangement uses TRBV5-1 and TRBJ2-3, with D hard to call. The CDR3 has 16 residues. Germline V gives CDR1 SGHRS, CDR2 YFSETQ. The V gene lost 0 bases and the J gene lost 1 base, with 12 bases spanning the gap. The CDR3 DNA sequence: TGCGCCAGCAGCTTGGCCTTGCGGACCGGCACAGATACGCAGTATTTT. This codes for CASSLALRTGTDTQYF.

Many counts were recorded for this clonotype. The chain links TRBV12-3 or TRBV12-4 to TRBJ2-7; the D gene is possibly TRBD1 (6 bases). This CDR3 contains 13 residues. Trimming took 5 bases from V and 4 from J, leaving 12 bases between them. The CDR3 DNA follows: TGTGCCAGCAGTGGGGACATTTTGTACGAGCAGTACTTC. It specifies CASSGDILYEQYF.

V and J are TRBV7-3 and TRBJ2-3, with 7 bases aligning to TRBD2. After removal of 10 bases from V and 0 bases from J, the junction contained 7 bases not matched to a gene. This CDR3 is 14 amino acids long. Germline V CDR1 and CDR2: SGHTA, FQGTGA. The CDR3 protein is CATSGGRSTDTQYF. The CDR3 bases are TGTGCCACCTCCGGGGGGAGAAGCACAGATACGCAGTATTTT.

This clonotype was recorded many times. V is TRBV20-1 and J is TRBJ1-6; TRBD1 aligns across 7 bases. With V trimmed by 3 bases and J by 10 bases, 9 bases remained unmatched. Germline assignment: CDR1 DFQATT and CDR2 SNEGSKA (reference sequence). There are 14 residues in the CDR3. The CDR3 DNA reads TGCAGTGCTAGGTTGACAGGGTCAGAATCACCCCTCCACTTT. This encodes CSARLTGSESPLHF.

The J gene is TRBJ2-3, the V gene TRBV19; D gene unclear. V lost 2 bases and J lost 5, with 5 bases in between. CDR1 LNHDA and CDR2 SQIVND come from the germline V gene (reference sequence). This CDR3 region has 12 residues. For the CDR3, the DNA is TGTGCCAGTAGTATACCAGGAGATACGCAGTATTTT. Its protein product is CASSIPGDTQYF.

This clonotype showed up many times. The CDR3: CAWSVNIYTGELFF. The CDR3, as DNA: TGTGCCTGGAGTGTAAACATATACACCGGGGAGCTGTTTTTT. This chain uses TRBV30 with TRBJ2-2; D gene unclear. The CDR3 has 14 residues. Germline CDR1 and CDR2: GTSNPN and SVGIG (reference sequence). Trimming left V 0 bases short and J 3 bases short, with 8 bases between.

The sample holds a few counts of this clonotype. The CDR3, as DNA: TGCGCCAGCAGCCAGGAGACAGGGGGAAATAATTCACCCCTCCACTTT. Translated: CASSQETGGNNSPLHF. V usage is TRBV4-3 and J usage is TRBJ1-6, with TRBD1 identical over 9 bases. V was clipped by 3 bases and J by 5 bases; unmatched bases: 5. In germline, CDR1 is LGHNA, CDR2 YSLEER. CDR3 size: 16 residues.

A note on this clonotype: One junction end does not reproduce the germline sequence, and a read error may be involved. The V call is TRBV20-1, the J call TRBJ2-7; 7 nucleotides align to TRBD2. Looked up from germline, CDR1 is DFQATT and CDR2 is SNEGSKA (reference sequence). The CDR3 spans 13 residues. CDR3 sequence: CSATAGDRYGQYF. The DNA of the CDR3 is TGCAGTGCTACGGCGGGGGATAGGTACGGGCAGTACTTC.

This clonotype appeared a few times. The CDR3 spells CASSRGAGVTDTQYF. Here the CDR3 DNA reads TGTGCCAGCAGCAGGGGTGCGGGGGTGACAGATACGCAGTATTTT. The chain uses TRBV7-9 and TRBJ2-3; 7 nucleotides agree with TRBD2. This CDR3 is 15 amino acids long. Germline V CDR1 and CDR2: SEHNR, FQNEAQ (reference sequence). The V gene end was trimmed by 5 bases and the J gene end by 3 bases; junction bases not matched to a gene: 8. Filled out from reference TRBV7-9 and TRBJ2-3, the complete variable domain reads DTGVSQNPRHKITKRGQNVTFRCDPISEHNRLYWYRQTLGQGPEFLTYFQNEAQLEKSRLLSDRFSAERPKGSFSTLEIQRTEQGDSAMYLCASSRGAGVTDTQYFGPGTRLTVL.

This clonotype appeared many times. V usage is TRBV11-2 and J usage is TRBJ1-1; 8 bases line up with TRBD1. V lost 5 bases, J lost 4 bases, and 9 bases stayed unmatched. This CDR3 contains 15 residues. Germline CDR1 reads SGHAT; CDR2 reads FQNNGV. CDR3 in amino acids: CASSPRDRIATEAFF. The CDR3 nucleotides read TGTGCCAGCAGCCCGAGGGACAGGATAGCCACTGAAGCTTTCTTT.

This clonotype was seen once. The V gene is TRBV24-1, the J gene TRBJ2-3; the D gene is possibly TRBD1 (6 bases). The CDR3 runs 14 residues. The V gene lost 7 bases and the J gene lost 2 bases, with 12 bases spanning the gap. Germline loops: CDR1 KGHDR, CDR2 SFDVKD. The CDR3 here is CATRDRMHTDTQYF. CDR3 nucleotides: TGTGCCACCAGGGACAGAATGCACACAGATACGCAGTATTTT.

This clonotype was detected ten times or more. The chain combines TRBV12-5 with TRBJ1-1, with D possibly being TRBD1 (6 bases). This CDR3 spans 15 amino acids. V was shortened by 6 bases and J by 5 bases, with 19 bases between the two germline ends. Germline values: CDR1 LGHNT, CDR2 FRNRAP. CDR3 protein: CASGPPQGDLTEAFF. As DNA, the CDR3 is TGTGCTAGTGGCCCGCCACAGGGCGATTTGACTGAAGCTTTCTTT.

The sample holds many counts of this clonotype. This chain connects TRBV4-3 to TRBJ2-1; 8 nucleotides align to TRBD2. Germline-derived CDR1 and CDR2 are LGHNA and YSLEER. The V segment lost 0 bases and the J segment 9 bases; nucleotides outside the gene matches: 4. This CDR3 has 14 residues. This CDR3 is CASSQDLAGGEQFF. Written as DNA, the CDR3 is TGCGCCAGCAGCCAAGATTTGGCGGGGGGTGAGCAGTTCTTC.

The genes are TRBV20-1 and TRBJ1-2; 8 bases match TRBD1. CDR1 and CDR2 from the germline V gene are DFQATT and SNEGSKA (reference sequence). The CDR3 contains 13 residues. The V and J ends lost 6 bases and 7 bases, in that order; junction bases with no gene match: 10. The CDR3 DNA reads as TGCAGTGCCTCAGACAGGGGTTACGGTGGCTACACCTTC. It encodes CSASDRGYGGYTF.

The chain is built from TRBV5-4 and TRBJ2-1; 7 nucleotides agree with TRBD2. The germline gives CDR1 SGHNT, CDR2 YYREEE (reference sequence). The CDR3 runs 15 residues. J gave up 3 bases and V 1 base, and 4 bases lay outside the gene matches. CDR3 in amino acids: CASSLMVAGYNEQFF. CDR3 sequence (DNA): TGTGCCAGCAGCTTGATGGTAGCGGGCTACAATGAGCAGTTCTTC.

The chain links TRBV19 to TRBJ2-2; 8 bases line up with TRBD2. V shed 7 bases and J 6 bases; nucleotides not matched to a gene: 7. The CDR3 is made up of 14 amino acids. Germline loops: CDR1 LNHDA, CDR2 SQIVND (reference sequence). CDR3 DNA sequence: TGTGCCAGTACCCCTGGGACTAGAGCCGGGGAGCTGTTTTTT. This gives the protein CASTPGTRAGELFF.

This chain connects TRBV27 to TRBJ2-7; 8 nucleotides align to TRBD1. Germline CDR1 reads MNHEY; CDR2 reads SMNVEV (reference sequence). CDR3 length: 14 residues. V trimming: 2 bases; J trimming: 5 bases; junction bases outside the gene matches: 5. The CDR3 is CASSLNRGRDEQYF. DNA for the CDR3: TGTGCCAGCAGTTTAAACAGGGGGAGAGACGAGCAGTACTTC.

This clonotype turned up a few times. The chain links TRBV19 to TRBJ1-5; no definite D call. Per germline, CDR1 LNHDA and CDR2 SQIVND (reference sequence). The V end lost 5 bases, the J end lost 0 bases, and 11 bases lay between the germline ends. This CDR3 has 15 residues. CDR3 sequence (DNA): TGTGCCAGTAGTTGGCAGACCCTTAGCAATCAGCCCCAGCATTTT. Amino acid sequence: CASSWQTLSNQPQHF.

In this sample, this clonotype turned up many times. The V call is TRBV20-1, the J call TRBJ2-1, with TRBD2 matching 9 bases. V lost 0 bases and J lost 6; bases outside the gene matches: 6. This CDR3 has 15 residues. The V gene's germline CDR1 is DFQATT and CDR2 SNEGSKA (reference sequence). The CDR3 nucleotides read TGCAGTGCTAGAGATGCTAGCGGGAACTTCAATGAGCAGTTCTTC. Protein: CSARDASGNFNEQFF.

In this sample, this clonotype turned up many times. The chain links TRBV13 to TRBJ2-7; a weak D match, TRBD1 (5 bases). The CDR3 has 14 amino acids. Germline V gene lookup returns CDR1 PRHDT and CDR2 FYEKMQ (reference sequence). The V and J ends lost 2 bases and 2 bases respectively, with 10 bases between them. CDR3 loop: CASSLRSRAYEQYF. The CDR3 DNA follows: TGTGCCAGCAGCTTACGTTCCAGGGCCTACGAGCAGTACTTC. The full variable domain, its missing parts supplied by reference TRBV13 and TRBJ2-7, is AAGVIQSPRHLIKEKRETATLKCYPIPRHDTVYWYQQGPGQDPQFLISFYEKMQSDKGSIPDRFSAQQFSDYHSELNMSSLELGDSALYFCASSLRSRAYEQYFGPGTRLTVT.

This chain connects TRBV5-1 to TRBJ2-3; tentative D call: TRBD1 (5 bases). V lost 4 bases and J lost 1, with 13 bases in between. The CDR3 spans 15 residues. CDR1 is SGHRS and CDR2 is YFSETQ in the germline V gene. The CDR3 reads CASSPGSRGTDTQYF. The DNA for the CDR3 is TGCGCCAGCAGCCCAGGGTCTAGGGGCACAGATACGCAGTATTTT. Looking up the rest from reference TRBV5-1 and TRBJ2-3 gives the full variable domain: KAGVTQTPRYLIKTRGQQVTLSCSPISGHRSVSWYQQTPGQGLQFLFEYFSETQRNKGNFPGRFSGRQFSNSRSEMNVSTLELGDSALYLCASSPGSRGTDTQYFGPGTRLTVL.

This clonotype was found many times. This chain connects TRBV5-5 to TRBJ2-1; 11 positions agree with TRBD1. Trimming cost V 4 bases and J 5 bases; bases outside gene matches: 5. The CDR3 runs to 15 residues. The germline CDR1 and CDR2 sequences are SGHKS and YYEKEE (reference sequence). The CDR3 reads CASSRTGGVDNEQFF. The CDR3 DNA is TGTGCCAGCAGCCGGACAGGGGGCGTCGACAATGAGCAGTTCTTC.

There are many counts of this clonotype. This chain links TRBV4-3 with TRBJ1-3; 10 positions match TRBD1. The CDR3 is made up of 16 amino acids. From germline, CDR1 is LGHNA and CDR2 YSLEER. Unmatched junction bases numbered 7, after V lost 4 bases and J lost 4 bases. The CDR3: CASSPSRDRGGNTIYF. CDR3 coding DNA: TGCGCCAGCAGCCCATCCCGGGACAGGGGCGGAAACACCATATATTTT.